The next 20 T cell receptor beta chains were all read from a single sample in a study of T-cell reconstitution after alpha-beta-depleted transplantation in children. A TCRbeta library incorporating unique molecular identifiers was prepared. One entry per CDR3 protein results from TCRdb running MiXCR on the PCR reads. The sample lists roughly 66,000 distinct CDR3 sequences, over 4.5% occurring once. The sample was PBMCs, mostly from graft donor cells, taken 180 days after TCRalphabeta/CD19-depleted stem cell transplant. These TCRs come from a boy younger than two who had a stem cell transplant for acute myeloid leukemia, so the T cells may come from the graft donor.

Ten or more counts support this clonotype. This chain connects TRBV20-1 to TRBJ2-7; TRBD2 matches at 8 bases. Per germline, CDR1 DFQATT and CDR2 SNEGSKA (reference sequence). Losses at the gene ends were 2 bases for V and 8 bases for J; bases not matched to a gene: 8. This CDR3 is 13 amino acids long. CDR3: CSARNAGGLKQYV. The CDR3 bases are TGCAGTGCTAGAAACGCGGGGGGCCTCAAGCAGTACGTC.

In this sample, this clonotype turned up many times. This rearrangement joins TRBV7-8 to TRBJ2-7; D unresolved. The CDR3 consists of 16 residues. In germline, CDR1 is SGHVS, CDR2 FQNEAQ. Trimming removed 1 base at V and 2 bases at J, with 15 bases between. The DNA of the CDR3 is TGTGCCAGCAGCTTAGGGACCCTCATTAGTACCTACGAGCAGTACTTC. It translates to CASSLGTLISTYEQYF.

At least ten counts were recorded for this clonotype. The rearrangement joins TRBV12-3 or TRBV12-4 to TRBJ2-1; either TRBD1 or TRBD2 may supply D (5 bases each). CDR3 length equals 16 residues. V was cut by 0 bases and J by 7 bases, with 16 bases left in between. CDR3 residues: CASSLAGTPKGNEQFF. As DNA, the CDR3 is TGTGCCAGCAGTTTAGCCGGGACCCCCAAAGGGAATGAGCAGTTCTTC.

In this sample, this clonotype turned up many times. The chain joins TRBV7-8 to TRBJ2-7; D is undetermined. This CDR3 region has 17 residues. Germline V gene lookup returns CDR1 SGHVS and CDR2 FQNEAQ. The germline V and J ends were trimmed by 1 base and 1 base, with 17 bases remaining between them. In DNA form, the CDR3 reads TGTGCCAGCAGCTTAGAGGCGCGGTCGCAGGCTTCCTACGAGCAGTACTTC. Protein product: CASSLEARSQASYEQYF.

Many counts were recorded for this clonotype. This chain joins TRBV6-5 and TRBJ1-2, with TRBD1 as a possible D gene (5 bases). The V end lost 0 bases, the J end lost 5 bases, and 13 bases lay between the germline ends. Germline-derived CDR1 and CDR2 are MNHEY and SVGAGI. The CDR3 extends over 15 amino acids. CDR3 protein: CASSYSGGATYGYTF. CDR3 DNA sequence: TGTGCCAGCAGTTACTCGGGGGGAGCTACATATGGCTACACCTTC.

This clonotype was seen many times. This sequence joins TRBV20-1 and TRBJ1-4, with TRBD1 identical over 7 bases. The CDR3 is 15 amino acids. Germline-derived CDR1 and CDR2 are DFQATT and SNEGSKA (reference sequence). The V gene end was trimmed by 4 bases and the J gene end by 3 bases; junction bases not matched to a gene: 8. CDR3 amino acids: CSAKDYRGPNEKLFF. In nucleotides, the CDR3 is TGCAGTGCTAAAGACTACAGGGGACCTAATGAAAAACTGTTTTTT.

This clonotype was recorded at least ten times. The chain recombines TRBV6-5 with TRBJ1-1; D is unclear. The V gene's germline CDR1 is MNHEY and CDR2 SVGAGI. Between the trimmed V and J ends, which lost 0 bases and 1 base, there was a span of 6 bases. The CDR3 extends over 14 amino acids. As DNA, the CDR3 is TGTGCCAGCAGTTACTCGCTGGCGAACACTGAAGCTTTCTTT. It specifies CASSYSLANTEAFF.

At least ten counts were recorded for this clonotype. V and J are TRBV12-3 or TRBV12-4 and TRBJ2-7; D remains unclear. Trimming shortened V by 2 bases and J by 0 bases, and 11 bases separated the two germline ends. The CDR3 is made up of 15 amino acids. As DNA, the CDR3 is TGTGCCAGCAGTTTACAGATCTCTAGCTCCTACGAGCAGTACTTC. It yields the protein CASSLQISSSYEQYF.

There are many counts of this clonotype. This rearrangement joins TRBV29-1 to TRBJ2-7, with 10 bases identical to TRBD1. The CDR3 sequence is 13 residues long. Per the germline V gene, CDR1 is SQVTM and CDR2 is ANQGSEA. V trimming: 3 bases; J trimming: 4 bases; junction bases outside the gene matches: 3. CDR3 nucleotide sequence: TGCAGCGTTGAGAAGGGACAGGGGTACGAGCAGTACTTC. It codes for CSVEKGQGYEQYF.

This clonotype was found many times. The chain links TRBV5-1 to TRBJ2-1; 10 bases line up with TRBD2. CDR1 SGHRS and CDR2 YFSETQ come from the germline V gene. This CDR3 contains 15 residues. V lost 1 base, J lost 7 bases, and 5 bases stayed unmatched. CDR3 protein: CASSLSLAGVNEQFF. CDR3 coding DNA: TGCGCCAGCAGCTTGAGTCTAGCGGGGGTAAATGAGCAGTTCTTC.

In this sample, this clonotype turned up a few times. The V call is TRBV19, the J call TRBJ1-6; unclear D gene. The CDR3 consists of 18 residues. Germline V gene data show CDR1 as LNHDA and CDR2 as SQIVND (reference sequence). V lost 0 bases and J 0 bases, leaving 12 bases between the germline ends. DNA for the CDR3: TGTGCCAGTAGTATAGATTTGACACTGAGCTCCTATAATTCACCCCTCCACTTT. Protein product: CASSIDLTLSSYNSPLHF.

This clonotype has ten or more counts. The V and J genes are TRBV12-3 or TRBV12-4 and TRBJ2-3, with TRBD2 matching over 7 bases. Unmatched junction bases numbered 22, after V lost 5 bases and J lost 2 bases. This CDR3 contains 20 residues. The DNA for the CDR3 is TGTGCCAGCAGTCCGCGCGGTGGCCGATTCAGGCGGGGGTACACAGATACGCAGTATTTT. This encodes CASSPRGGRFRRGYTDTQYF.

This clonotype was counted at least ten times. The rearrangement joins TRBV5-1 to TRBJ2-3, with 9 bases fitting TRBD2. The CDR3 covers 14 residues. Germline loops: CDR1 SGHRS, CDR2 YFSETQ. J gave up 4 bases and V 0 bases, and 0 bases lay outside the gene matches. CDR3 region: CASSLGLAADTQYF. Written as DNA, the CDR3 is TGCGCCAGCAGCTTGGGACTAGCGGCAGATACGCAGTATTTT.

This clonotype was seen ten or more times. The chain carries TRBV20-1 and TRBJ2-4; 8 nucleotides match TRBD1. CDR3 length equals 16 residues. Germline V CDR1 and CDR2: DFQATT, SNEGSKA (reference sequence). The J segment lost 3 bases and the V segment lost 3 bases, leaving 10 bases of the junction unmatched. The CDR3: CSASLTGGRGKNIQYF. The CDR3 coding sequence is TGCAGTGCTAGCCTAACAGGGGGAAGGGGCAAAAACATTCAGTACTTC.

The sample holds many counts of this clonotype. This sequence joins TRBV6-5 and TRBJ1-4, with TRBD1 matching 7 bases. The germline V gene has CDR1 MNHEY and CDR2 SVGAGI. The V and J ends lost 4 bases and 0 bases, in that order; junction bases with no gene match: 2. The CDR3 contains 15 residues. This CDR3 is CASSSDRATNEKLFF. CDR3 DNA sequence: TGTGCCAGCAGTTCAGACAGGGCAACTAATGAAAAACTGTTTTTT.

At least ten counts were recorded for this clonotype. The chain recombines TRBV7-8 with TRBJ2-5; D is possibly TRBD1 (6 bases). The CDR3 is 14 amino acids. Trimming removed 4 bases from V and 5 bases from J, with 14 bases in between. Germline V gene data show CDR1 as SGHVS and CDR2 as FQNEAQ. As DNA, the CDR3 is TGTGCCAGCAGCTCCCGACAGGCCTGGGAGACCCAGTACTTC. It yields the protein CASSSRQAWETQYF.

This clonotype was recorded at least ten times. The chain carries TRBV7-9 and TRBJ1-5; D is perhaps TRBD1 (5 bases). V dropped 1 base and J dropped 4 bases, with 11 bases sitting between them. This CDR3 is 15 amino acids long. Germline CDR1 reads SEHNR; CDR2 reads FQNEAQ (reference sequence). This CDR3 reads CASSLGGTLNQPQHF. Written as DNA, the CDR3 is TGTGCCAGCAGCTTAGGGGGGACCCTTAATCAGCCCCAGCATTTT.

This clonotype was seen at least ten times. The chain employs TRBV24-1 and TRBJ2-5; the match to TRBD1 covers 12 bases. The CDR3 sequence is 16 residues long. After removal of 2 bases from V and 5 bases from J, the junction contained 5 bases not matched to a gene. CDR1 and CDR2 (germline): KGHDR, SFDVKD. CDR3 nucleotides: TGTGCCACCAGTGATTCGGGACAGGGGGCAGGGGAGACCCAGTACTTC. It is translated as CATSDSGQGAGETQYF.

Many counts were recorded for this clonotype. The V call is TRBV12-3 or TRBV12-4, the J call TRBJ1-5; a weak D match, TRBD1 (5 bases). Trimming left V 0 bases short and J 2 bases short, with 5 bases between. The CDR3 extends over 14 amino acids. The chain's CDR3 is CASSLAQGNQPQHF. CDR3 sequence (DNA): TGTGCCAGCAGTTTAGCACAGGGCAATCAGCCCCAGCATTTT.

This clonotype was seen many times. The V and J genes are TRBV18 and TRBJ2-3; D call uncertain. Trimming left V 3 bases short and J 5 bases short, with 9 bases between. Germline V CDR1 and CDR2: KGHSH, LQKENI. The CDR3 is made up of 13 amino acids. The CDR3 region is CASSPWTLDTQYF. CDR3 in DNA: TGTGCCAGCTCACCCTGGACGTTAGATACGCAGTATTTT. The whole variable domain, remainder taken from reference TRBV18 and TRBJ2-3, is NAGVMQNPRHLVRRRGQEARLRCSPMKGHSHVYWYRQLPEEGLKFMVYLQKENIIDESGMPKERFSAEFPKEGPSILRIQQVVRGDSAAYFCASSPWTLDTQYFGPGTRLTVL.